Shown below are 25 T cell receptor beta chains from a single sample sequenced in a study of blood T cell repertoires in COVID-19. Method: immunoSEQ multiplex PCR; TCRdb's copy keeps in-frame clones and lacks some. Here the sample spans fewer than 250,000 clones, more than 75% being singletons. The sequenced sample consisted of PBMCs or T cells enriched from blood (not recorded which). These receptor sequences come from a man aged 25 to 45 in a cohort exposed to, infected with or recovered from COVID-19 (not recorded which).

This chain links TRBV5-1 with TRBJ1-3, with 7 positions matching TRBD1. This CDR3 is 15 amino acids long. Germline values: CDR1 SGHRS, CDR2 YFSETQ. V shed 4 bases and J 4 bases; nucleotides not matched to a gene: 8. The CDR3: CASSPAGGYGNTIYF. The CDR3 DNA reads TGCGCCAGCAGCCCGGCAGGGGGTTACGGAAACACCATATATTTT. Complete variable domain (other parts from reference TRBV5-1 and TRBJ1-3): KAGVTQTPRYLIKTRGQQVTLSCSPISGHRSVSWYQQTPGQGLQFLFEYFSETQRNKGNFPGRFSGRQFSNSRSEMNVSTLELGDSALYLCASSPAGGYGNTIYFGEGSWLTVV.

The chain links TRBV11-2 to TRBJ2-7; 8 nucleotides align to TRBD1. V was pared by 5 bases and J by 6 bases, with 12 bases of the junction left unmatched. The CDR3 contains 15 residues. Germline V gene sequence: CDR1 SGHAT, CDR2 FQNNGV. CDR3 protein: CASSVPGVRGREQYF. DNA for the CDR3: TGTGCCAGCAGCGTACCTGGGGTCAGGGGGCGCGAGCAGTACTTC.

The chain is built from TRBV20-1 and TRBJ2-1; D remains ambiguous. This CDR3 is 11 amino acids long. V was pared by 1 base and J by 8 bases, with 6 bases between. From germline, CDR1 is DFQATT and CDR2 SNEGSKA (reference sequence). The CDR3 here is CSARAPYEQFF. Here the CDR3 DNA reads TGCAGTGCTAGAGCCCCCTATGAGCAGTTCTTC.

This clone has only one observation. This rearrangement joins TRBV27 to TRBJ1-5; no clear D. V was pared by 5 bases and J by 3 bases, with 14 bases between. The CDR3 totals 15 residues. Germline-derived CDR1 and CDR2 are MNHEY and SMNVEV (reference sequence). CDR3 sequence: CASSPLAYDNQPQHF. The CDR3 DNA follows: TGTGCCAGCAGTCCTTTAGCTTACGACAATCAGCCCCAGCATTTT.

CDR3 region: CASSASGQGGETQYF. The CDR3 coding sequence is TGTGCCAGCAGCGCCAGCGGACAGGGGGGAGAGACCCAGTACTTC. The J gene is TRBJ2-5, the V gene TRBV9; 10 positions match TRBD1. V dropped 3 bases and J dropped 4; count of bases not matched to a gene: 6. Germline lookup yields CDR1 SGDLS and CDR2 YYNGEE. There are 15 residues in the CDR3. Using reference TRBV9 and TRBJ2-5 for the parts outside the CDR3, the full variable domain is DSGVTQTPKHLITATGQRVTLRCSPRSGDLSVYWYQQSLDQGLQFLIQYYNGEERAKGNILERFSAQQFPDLHSELNLSSLELGDSALYFCASSASGQGGETQYFGPGTRLLVL.

The chain uses TRBV28 and TRBJ1-5; D is ambiguous. V shed 7 bases and J shed 1 base, with 5 bases lying between them. Germline V CDR1 and CDR2: MDHEN, SYDVKM. The CDR3 totals 12 residues. DNA of the CDR3: TGTGCCAGCACCGGGAGCAATCAGCCCCAGCATTTT. Protein sequence: CASTGSNQPQHF.

V is TRBV19 and J is TRBJ2-2; 10 nucleotides match TRBD2. Germline V CDR1 and CDR2: LNHDA, SQIVND (reference sequence). The CDR3 sequence is 16 residues long. V lost 5 bases to trimming and J lost 2 bases; unmatched junction nucleotides: 5. As DNA, the CDR3 is TGTGCCAGTAGTGTAACTAGCGGGGTAAACACCGGGGAGCTGTTTTTT. As protein: CASSVTSGVNTGELFF.

This chain links TRBV7-2 with TRBJ2-5, with 7 bases identical to TRBD1. V was clipped by 5 bases and J by 3 bases; unmatched bases: 3. CDR1 and CDR2 (germline): SGHTA, FQGNSA. This CDR3 spans 13 amino acids. The CDR3 DNA is TGTGCCAGCAGCGCGGACAGGAAAGAGACCCAGTACTTC. It encodes CASSADRKETQYF.

The chain couples TRBV6-1 to TRBJ2-2, with D perhaps TRBD1 (6 bases). The ends were cut back, 2 bases at V and 6 bases at J, with 16 bases in the middle. The V gene's germline CDR1 is MNHNS and CDR2 SASEGT. The length of the CDR3 is 16 residues. CDR3 bases: TGTGCCAGCAGTGAACGGGTGAACAGGGCGGCCGGGGAGCTGTTTTTT. It specifies CASSERVNRAAGELFF.

This sequence joins TRBV19 and TRBJ1-2, with D possibly TRBD1 on 6 matching bases. The germline V gene encodes CDR1 LNHDA and CDR2 SQIVND (reference sequence). The CDR3 is made up of 15 amino acids. V shed 6 bases and J shed 7 bases, with 21 bases lying between them. This chain's CDR3 is CASSLPDRILSGYTF. CDR3 in DNA: TGTGCCAGTAGCCTCCCCGACAGGATCTTATCTGGCTACACCTTC.

The chain links TRBV28 to TRBJ2-1, with 7 bases that match TRBD1. With 4 bases clipped from V and 9 bases from J, the junction kept 9 bases outside the gene matches. Per the germline V gene, CDR1 is MDHEN and CDR2 is SYDVKM. The CDR3 covers 14 residues. CDR3: CASSSARQGTEQFF. CDR3 DNA sequence: TGTGCCAGCAGTTCGGCAAGACAGGGTACTGAGCAGTTCTTC.

The chain uses TRBV18 and TRBJ2-5, with 7 bases aligning to TRBD1. This CDR3 contains 14 residues. Trimming cost V 0 bases and J 4 bases; bases outside gene matches: 2. The germline V gene encodes CDR1 KGHSH and CDR2 LQKENI. CDR3 in DNA: TGTGCCAGCTCACCACCGGGACAGACAGAGACCCAGTACTTC. Residues: CASSPPGQTETQYF.

This sequence joins TRBV6-1 and TRBJ1-5; weak D call: TRBD1 (6 bases). The CDR3 extends over 14 amino acids. Trimming shortened V by 3 bases and J by 7 bases, and 13 bases separated the two germline ends. Germline CDR1 MNHNS, CDR2 SASEGT. The CDR3 sequence: CASSDYPGEQPQHF. The CDR3 DNA follows: TGTGCCAGCAGTGATTACCCAGGGGAACAGCCCCAGCATTTT.

This chain joins TRBV28 and TRBJ1-5, with 9 bases that match TRBD1. With 3 bases clipped from V and 6 bases from J, the junction kept 6 bases outside the gene matches. Germline CDR1 is MDHEN and CDR2 is SYDVKM. CDR3 length: 15 amino acids. CDR3 in amino acids: CASSLAQGAAQPQHF. In DNA, the CDR3 is TGTGCCAGCAGTTTGGCACAGGGGGCTGCTCAGCCCCAGCATTTT.

The chain has TRBV25-1 and TRBJ2-2; 10 nucleotides match TRBD1. Germline CDR1 is MGHDK and CDR2 is SYGVNS. V was clipped by 4 bases and J by 4 bases; unmatched bases: 6. The CDR3 has 16 amino acids. The CDR3 coding sequence is TGTGCCAGCAGTGGAGACAGGGGGCAGGGCACCGGGGAGCTGTTTTTT. Its protein is CASSGDRGQGTGELFF.

The rearrangement joins TRBV7-3 to TRBJ2-2; D is possibly TRBD2 (5 bases). The CDR3 contains 15 residues. Trimming shortened V by 2 bases and J by 5 bases, and 12 bases separated the two germline ends. Per germline, CDR1 SGHTA and CDR2 FQGTGA. CDR3 in DNA: TGTGCCAGCAGCTTATTAACACTAGGAACCGGGGAGCTGTTTTTT. Residues: CASSLLTLGTGELFF.

Of note for this clone: One end of the junction does not line up with germline, which may come from a read error. This chain uses TRBV7-2 with TRBJ2-3, with 8 bases aligning to TRBD2. CDR1 and CDR2 (germline): SGHTA, FQGNSA. The CDR3 totals 14 residues. CDR3 sequence: CASSPWTSRDTQYF. The CDR3 DNA reads as TGTGCCAGCAGCCCCTGGACTAGCAGAGATACGCAGTATTTT. Combining the CDR3 with reference TRBV7-2 and TRBJ2-3 gives the whole variable domain GAGVSQSPSNKVTEKGKDVELRCDPISGHTALYWYRQSLGQGLEFLIYFQGNSAPDKSGLPSDRFSAERTGGSVSTLTIQRTQQEDSAVYLCASSPWTSRDTQYFGPGTRLTVL.

This clone was seen just once. This chain links TRBV25-1 with TRBJ1-1, with TRBD1 as a possible D gene (5 bases). The CDR3 is made up of 13 amino acids. In germline, CDR1 is MGHDK, CDR2 SYGVNS. Between the trimmed V and J ends, which lost 2 bases and 8 bases, there was a span of 12 bases. The CDR3, as DNA: TGTGCCAGCAGTGAAACAGGTATACCAGAAGCTTTCTTT. It yields the protein CASSETGIPEAFF.

The V gene is TRBV6-1, the J gene TRBJ1-6; 9 nucleotides line up with TRBD1. This CDR3 is 16 amino acids long. J lost 9 bases, V lost 2 bases, and 8 bases had no gene match. Germline V gives CDR1 MNHNS, CDR2 SASEGT. As DNA, the CDR3 is TGTGCCAGCAGTGAAACAATGGACAGGGGAGGTTCACCCCTCCACTTT. Amino acid sequence: CASSETMDRGGSPLHF.

This clone was detected only once. The chain recombines TRBV7-3 with TRBJ2-2; 7 bases fit TRBD2. The germline CDR1 and CDR2 sequences are SGHTA and FQGTGA. The CDR3 sequence is 16 residues long. V was pared by 9 bases and J by 7 bases, with 17 bases of the junction left unmatched. As DNA, the CDR3 is TGTGCCAGATCACTGGGGGGGAAAAGGGCAGACGGGGAGCTGTTTTTT. Protein sequence: CARSLGGKRADGELFF. Full variable domain (outside the CDR3, taken from reference TRBV7-3 and TRBJ2-2): GAGVSQTPSNKVTEKGKYVELRCDPISGHTALYWYRQSLGQGPEFLIYFQGTGAADDSGLPNDRFFAVRPEGSVSTLKIQRTERGDSAVYLCARSLGGKRADGELFFGEGSRLTVL.

A note on this clone: The same CDR3 can be traced to other DNA sequences in this sample. V is TRBV28 and J is TRBJ1-1, with D hard to call. V shed 2 bases and J shed 5 bases, with 9 bases lying between them. Germline V gene lookup returns CDR1 MDHEN and CDR2 SYDVKM. The CDR3 contains 13 residues. This CDR3 reads CASSLSGNTEAFF. CDR3 nucleotide sequence: TGTGCCAGCAGTTTAAGCGGGAATACTGAAGCTTTCTTT.

The chain recombines TRBV6-2 or TRBV6-3 with TRBJ2-7, with 7 bases fitting TRBD1. V was clipped by 4 bases and J by 4 bases; unmatched bases: 7. The germline V gene encodes CDR1 MNHEY and CDR2 SVGEGT. The CDR3 extends over 14 amino acids. For the CDR3, the DNA is TGTGCCAGCAGTTCCTCGACAGGGAAATACGAGCAGTACTTC. Protein product: CASSSSTGKYEQYF.

The V gene is TRBV28, the J gene TRBJ1-6; D is unclear. The CDR3 runs to 14 residues. Trimming stripped 5 bases from V and 7 bases from J, with 12 bases between. Germline CDR1 MDHEN, CDR2 SYDVKM. The CDR3 nucleotides read TGTGCCAGCAGTCTTGGAGCAAAAAATTCACCCCTCCACTTT. Translation: CASSLGAKNSPLHF.

This chain links TRBV3-1 (or the pseudogene TRBV3-2) with TRBJ2-7, with unresolved D. The CDR3 contains 11 residues. Germline values: CDR1 LGHDT, CDR2 YNNKEL (reference sequence). Trimming took off 3 bases at V and 3 bases at J, with 3 bases between the two ends. This CDR3 reads CASSHIYEQYF. The CDR3 bases are TGTGCCAGCAGCCATATCTACGAGCAGTACTTC.

CDR3 coding DNA: TGTGCCAGCAGCTTAAAACTTGGGGGGAGCATGAACACTGAAGCTTTCTTT. Residues: CASSLKLGGSMNTEAFF. The chain is built from TRBV7-9 and TRBJ1-1; TRBD1 might be the D (5 bases). Germline loops: CDR1 SEHNR, CDR2 FQNEAQ (reference sequence). The CDR3 has 17 amino acids. V was trimmed by 2 bases and J by 0 bases, leaving 16 bases between them. The full variable domain, its missing parts supplied by reference TRBV7-9 and TRBJ1-1, is DTGVSQNPRHKITKRGQNVTFRCDPISEHNRLYWYRQTLGQGPEFLTYFQNEAQLEKSRLLSDRFSAERPKGSFSTLEIQRTEQGDSAMYLCASSLKLGGSMNTEAFFGQGTRLTVV.